This section outlines one T cell receptor beta chain sequence together with its context. The data derive from a study of T cell responses to AZD1222 COVID-19 vaccine. Clones were read by immunoSEQ multiplex PCR, and TCRdb kept only the in-frame ones, dropping some. The profile covers about 120,000 clones, with around 93% appearing a single time and 11% to 15% taken by the ten largest. This CDR3 region has 13 residues. V dropped 3 bases and J dropped 5 bases, with 7 bases sitting between them. The origin of this receptor is an adult in good health. This chain connects TRBV12-3 or TRBV12-4 to TRBJ1-4, with no clear D. Sequencing was performed on peripheral blood, taken on day 0 of AZD1222 vaccination. This chain's CDR3 is CASSFSQNEKLFF. The CDR3 region has the DNA TGTGCCAGCAGTTTTTCGCAGAATGAAAAACTGTTTTTT.